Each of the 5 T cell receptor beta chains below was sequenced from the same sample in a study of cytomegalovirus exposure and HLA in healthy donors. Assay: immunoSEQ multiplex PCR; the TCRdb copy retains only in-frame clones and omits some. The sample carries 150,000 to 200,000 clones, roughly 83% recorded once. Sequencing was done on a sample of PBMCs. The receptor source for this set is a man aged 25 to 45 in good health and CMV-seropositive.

The CDR3 nucleotides are TGTGCCAGCAGCCGTGGACTGGTCGCGAACACCGGGGAGCTGTTTTTT. Translation gives CASSRGLVANTGELFF. The V and J genes are TRBV11-3 and TRBJ2-2, with D maybe TRBD2 (5 bases). Germline CDR1 SGHNT, CDR2 YENEEA. The CDR3 is made up of 16 amino acids. Between the trimmed V and J ends, which lost 5 bases and 0 bases, there was a span of 13 bases.

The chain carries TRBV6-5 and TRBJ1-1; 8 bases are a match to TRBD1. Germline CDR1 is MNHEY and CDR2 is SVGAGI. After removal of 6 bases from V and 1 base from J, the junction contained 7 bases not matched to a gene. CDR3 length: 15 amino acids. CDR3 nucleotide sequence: TGTGCCAGCAGACGGCAGGACAGGGAGAACACTGAAGCTTTCTTT. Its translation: CASRRQDRENTEAFF.

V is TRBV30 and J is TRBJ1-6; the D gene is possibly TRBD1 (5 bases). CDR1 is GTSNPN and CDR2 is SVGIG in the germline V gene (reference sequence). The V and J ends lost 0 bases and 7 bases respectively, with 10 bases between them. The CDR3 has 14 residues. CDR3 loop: CAWSVRPGNSPLHF. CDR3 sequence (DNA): TGTGCCTGGAGTGTACGGCCAGGGAATTCACCCCTCCACTTT.

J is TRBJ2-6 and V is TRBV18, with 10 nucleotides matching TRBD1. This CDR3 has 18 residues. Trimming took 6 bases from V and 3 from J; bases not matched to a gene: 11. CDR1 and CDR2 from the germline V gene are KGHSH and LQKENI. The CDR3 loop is CASSPAGTGVGGANVLTF. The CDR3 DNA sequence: TGTGCCAGCTCGCCCGCCGGGACAGGGGTTGGTGGGGCCAACGTCCTGACTTTC.

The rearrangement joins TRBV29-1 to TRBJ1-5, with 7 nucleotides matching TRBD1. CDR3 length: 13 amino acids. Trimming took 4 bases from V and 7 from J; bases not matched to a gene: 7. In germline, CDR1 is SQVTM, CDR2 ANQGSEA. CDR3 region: CSVAGQGVQPQHF. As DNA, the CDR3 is TGCAGCGTTGCGGGGCAGGGGGTACAGCCCCAGCATTTT.